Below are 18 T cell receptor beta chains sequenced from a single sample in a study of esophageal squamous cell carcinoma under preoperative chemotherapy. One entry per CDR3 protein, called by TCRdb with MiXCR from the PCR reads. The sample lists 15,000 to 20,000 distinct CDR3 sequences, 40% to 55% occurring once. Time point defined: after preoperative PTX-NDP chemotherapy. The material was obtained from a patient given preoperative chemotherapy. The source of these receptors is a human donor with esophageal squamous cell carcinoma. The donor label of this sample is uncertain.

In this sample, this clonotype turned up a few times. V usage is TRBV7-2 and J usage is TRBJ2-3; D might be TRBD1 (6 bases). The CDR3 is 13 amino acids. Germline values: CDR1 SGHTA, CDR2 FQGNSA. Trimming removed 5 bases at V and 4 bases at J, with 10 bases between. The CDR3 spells CASSVQGSDTQYF. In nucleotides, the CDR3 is TGTGCCAGCAGCGTACAGGGCTCAGATACGCAGTATTTT.

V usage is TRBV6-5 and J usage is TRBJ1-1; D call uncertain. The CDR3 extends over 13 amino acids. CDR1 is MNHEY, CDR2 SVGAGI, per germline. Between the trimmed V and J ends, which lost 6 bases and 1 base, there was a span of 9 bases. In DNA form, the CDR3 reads TGTGCCAGCAGGTATCGGGGGAACACTGAAGCTTTCTTT. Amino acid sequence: CASRYRGNTEAFF.

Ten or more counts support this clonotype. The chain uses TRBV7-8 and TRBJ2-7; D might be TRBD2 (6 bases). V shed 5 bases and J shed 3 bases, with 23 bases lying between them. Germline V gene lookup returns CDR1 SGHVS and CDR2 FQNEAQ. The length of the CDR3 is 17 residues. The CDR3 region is CASSHLISGSKGYEQYF. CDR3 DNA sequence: TGTGCCAGCAGCCACCTGATTAGCGGTTCAAAGGGCTACGAGCAGTACTTC.

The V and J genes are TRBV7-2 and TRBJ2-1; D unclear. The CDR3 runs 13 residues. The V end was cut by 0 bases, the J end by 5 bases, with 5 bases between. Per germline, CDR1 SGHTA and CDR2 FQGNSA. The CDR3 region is CASSLAWDNEQFF. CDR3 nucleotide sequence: TGTGCCAGCAGCTTAGCTTGGGACAATGAGCAGTTCTTC. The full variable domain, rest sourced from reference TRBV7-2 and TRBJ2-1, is GAGVSQSPSNKVTEKGKDVELRCDPISGHTALYWYRQSLGQGLEFLIYFQGNSAPDKSGLPSDRFSAERTGGSVSTLTIQRTQQEDSAVYLCASSLAWDNEQFFGPGTRLTVL.

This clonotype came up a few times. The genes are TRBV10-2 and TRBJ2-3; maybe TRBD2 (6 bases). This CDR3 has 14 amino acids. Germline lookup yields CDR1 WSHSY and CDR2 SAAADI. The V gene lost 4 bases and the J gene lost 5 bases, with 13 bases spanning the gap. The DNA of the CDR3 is TGCGCCAGCAGTGGGGACTCTTCCATAGATACGCAGTATTTT. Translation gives CASSGDSSIDTQYF.

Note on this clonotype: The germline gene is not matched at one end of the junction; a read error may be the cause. The CDR3 region is CASSATDTQYF. In DNA form, the CDR3 reads TGTGCCAGCAGCGCCACAGACACGCAGTACTTT. This chain connects TRBV7-2 to TRBJ2-3; D gene ambiguous. The CDR3 has 11 residues. Germline CDR1 and CDR2: SGHTA and FQGNSA.

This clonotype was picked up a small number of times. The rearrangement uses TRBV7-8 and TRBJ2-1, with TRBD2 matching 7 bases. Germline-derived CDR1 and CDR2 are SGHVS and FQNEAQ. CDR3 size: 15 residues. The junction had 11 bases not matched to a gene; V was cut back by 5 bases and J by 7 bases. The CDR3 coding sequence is TGTGCCAGCAGCCTAAGCGGGACTTTCCCTAATGAGCAGTTCTTC. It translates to CASSLSGTFPNEQFF.

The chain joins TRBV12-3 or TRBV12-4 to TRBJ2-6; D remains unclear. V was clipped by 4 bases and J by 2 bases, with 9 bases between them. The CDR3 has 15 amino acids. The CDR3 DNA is TGTGCCAGCAGTTCGAACACGGCTGGGGCCAACGTCCTGACTTTC. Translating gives CASSSNTAGANVLTF.

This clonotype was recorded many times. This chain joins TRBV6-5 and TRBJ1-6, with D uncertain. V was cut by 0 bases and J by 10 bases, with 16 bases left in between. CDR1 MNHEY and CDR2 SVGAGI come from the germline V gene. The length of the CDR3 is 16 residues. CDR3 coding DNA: TGTGCCAGCAGTTACTCGAGCCGGGCCGACTACTCACCCCTCCACTTT. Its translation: CASSYSSRADYSPLHF.

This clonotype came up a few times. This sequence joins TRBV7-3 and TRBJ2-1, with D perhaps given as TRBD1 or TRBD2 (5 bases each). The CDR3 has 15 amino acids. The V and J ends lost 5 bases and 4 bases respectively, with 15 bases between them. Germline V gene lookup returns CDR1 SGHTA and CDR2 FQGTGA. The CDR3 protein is CASSDTGTLYNEQFF. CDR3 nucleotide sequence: TGTGCCAGCAGCGATACCGGGACCCTATACAATGAGCAGTTCTTC.

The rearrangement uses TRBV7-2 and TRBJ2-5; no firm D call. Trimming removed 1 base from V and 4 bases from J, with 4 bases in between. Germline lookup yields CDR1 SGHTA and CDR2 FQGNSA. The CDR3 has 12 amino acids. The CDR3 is CASSLVLETQYF. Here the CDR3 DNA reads TGTGCCAGCAGCTTAGTACTAGAGACCCAGTACTTC.

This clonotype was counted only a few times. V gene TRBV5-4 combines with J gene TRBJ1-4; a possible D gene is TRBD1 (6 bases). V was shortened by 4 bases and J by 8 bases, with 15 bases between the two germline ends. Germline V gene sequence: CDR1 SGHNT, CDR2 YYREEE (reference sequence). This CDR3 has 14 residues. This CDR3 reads CASSPGGQGEKLFF. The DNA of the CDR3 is TGTGCCAGCAGCCCGGGGGGGCAAGGGGAAAAACTGTTTTTT.

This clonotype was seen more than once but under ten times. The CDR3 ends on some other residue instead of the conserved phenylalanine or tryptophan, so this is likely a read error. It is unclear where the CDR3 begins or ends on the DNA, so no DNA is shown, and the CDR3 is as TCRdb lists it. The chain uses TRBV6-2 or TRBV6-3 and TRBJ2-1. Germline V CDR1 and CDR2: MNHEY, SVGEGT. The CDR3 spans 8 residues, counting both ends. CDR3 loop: CASSYEEQ.

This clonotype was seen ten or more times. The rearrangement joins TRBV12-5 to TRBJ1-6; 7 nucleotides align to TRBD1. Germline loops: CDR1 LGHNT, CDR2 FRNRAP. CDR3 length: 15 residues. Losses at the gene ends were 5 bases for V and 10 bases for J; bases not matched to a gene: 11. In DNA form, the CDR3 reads TGTGCTAGTGGTATTGGACAGGCGTGGGGATCACCCCTCCACTTT. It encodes CASGIGQAWGSPLHF. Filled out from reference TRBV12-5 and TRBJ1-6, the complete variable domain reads DARVTQTPRHKVTEMGQEVTMRCQPILGHNTVFWYRQTMMQGLELLAYFRNRAPLDDSGMPKDRFSAEMPDATLATLKIQPSEPRDSAVYFCASGIGQAWGSPLHFGNGTRLTVT.

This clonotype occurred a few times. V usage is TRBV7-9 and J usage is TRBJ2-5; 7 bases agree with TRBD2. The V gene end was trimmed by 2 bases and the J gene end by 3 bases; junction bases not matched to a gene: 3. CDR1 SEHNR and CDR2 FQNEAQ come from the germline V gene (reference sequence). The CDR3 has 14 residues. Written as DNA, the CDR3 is TGTGCCAGCAGCTTACGCGGGGGTGAAGAGACCCAGTACTTC. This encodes CASSLRGGEETQYF.

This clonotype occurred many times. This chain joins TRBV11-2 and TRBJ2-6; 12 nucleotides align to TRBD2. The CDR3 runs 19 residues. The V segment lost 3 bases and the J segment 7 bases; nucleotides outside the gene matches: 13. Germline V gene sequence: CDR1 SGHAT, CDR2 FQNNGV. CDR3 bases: TGTGCCAGCAGCTTCTTGACTAGCGGGAGTCTAAGGGGTGCCAACGTCCTGACTTTC. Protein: CASSFLTSGSLRGANVLTF.

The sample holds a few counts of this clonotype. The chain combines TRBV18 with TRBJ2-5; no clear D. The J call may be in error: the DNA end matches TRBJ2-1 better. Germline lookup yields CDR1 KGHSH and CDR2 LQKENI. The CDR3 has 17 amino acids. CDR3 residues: CASSPPFEKFANDEQFF. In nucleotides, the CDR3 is TGTGCCAGCTCACCACCCTTCGAAAAGTTCGCGAACGATGAGCAGTTCTTC.

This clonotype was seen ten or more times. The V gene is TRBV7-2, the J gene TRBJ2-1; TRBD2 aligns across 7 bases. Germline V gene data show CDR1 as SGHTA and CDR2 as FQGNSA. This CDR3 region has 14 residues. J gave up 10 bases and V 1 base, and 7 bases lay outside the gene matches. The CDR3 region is CASSLDPSGYEQFF. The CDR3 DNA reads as TGTGCCAGCAGCTTAGATCCTAGCGGCTACGAGCAGTTCTTC.